The 7 T cell receptor beta chains below all came from one sample that was sequenced in a study of shared clonotypes between healthy human individuals. The data were produced by immunoSEQ multiplex PCR, yet TCRdb's version contains in-frame clones alone and is incomplete. The sample contains 2 million to 2.5 million clones, roughly 95% of which appear only once. The sequenced sample consisted of naive CD4+ T cells sorted from blood. The subset: CD45RA+ positively selected. Receptors were obtained from a young man in good health.

The V and J genes are TRBV30 and TRBJ2-7; D perhaps matches TRBD1 (6 bases). The CDR3 sequence is 14 residues long. Germline V gives CDR1 GTSNPN, CDR2 SVGIG (reference sequence). The V end was cut by 2 bases, the J end by 2 bases, with 13 bases between. The CDR3 bases are TGTGCCTGGAGTAAGGGGGACCCAACCTACGAGCAGTACTTC. This sequence encodes CAWSKGDPTYEQYF.

The chain combines TRBV4-3 with TRBJ2-5; D perhaps matches TRBD1 (6 bases). This CDR3 region has 16 residues. From germline, CDR1 is LGHNA and CDR2 YSLEER. Trimming took 0 bases from V and 4 from J, leaving 15 bases between them. This CDR3 is CASSQDPTGSGETQYF. The CDR3 region has the DNA TGCGCCAGCAGCCAAGATCCTACAGGGTCGGGAGAGACCCAGTACTTC.

The genes are TRBV6-1 and TRBJ1-2; D remains ambiguous. V lost 3 bases and J 4 bases, leaving 6 bases between the germline ends. The CDR3 runs 12 residues. CDR1 is MNHNS and CDR2 is SASEGT in the germline V gene. The CDR3 DNA follows: TGTGCCAGCAGTGATCTCGGCTATGGCTACACCTTC. Its translation: CASSDLGYGYTF.

The chain has TRBV18 and TRBJ1-1; the D is unclear. V was pared by 8 bases and J by 1 base, with 11 bases between. The CDR3 spans 13 residues. Germline CDR1 reads KGHSH; CDR2 reads LQKENI. For the CDR3, the DNA is TGTGCCAGCGCGACCAGTTCGAACACTGAAGCTTTCTTT. Encoded protein: CASATSSNTEAFF.

CDR3 sequence reads: CASSQDRVTVNEQFF. CDR3 sequence (DNA): TGCGCCAGCAGCCAAGACAGGGTGACGGTCAATGAGCAGTTCTTC. V usage is TRBV4-1 and J usage is TRBJ2-1; tentative D call: TRBD1 (5 bases). Trimming took 0 bases from V and 6 from J, leaving 12 bases between them. The CDR3 has 15 amino acids. Germline assignment: CDR1 MGHRA and CDR2 YSYEKL.

V usage is TRBV7-2 and J usage is TRBJ2-2; 8 positions agree with TRBD1. With 4 bases clipped from V and 5 bases from J, the junction kept 3 bases outside the gene matches. The CDR3 extends over 14 amino acids. Per germline, CDR1 SGHTA and CDR2 FQGNSA. The CDR3 region has the DNA TGTGCCAGCAGCTATAACAGGGGGACCGGGGAGCTGTTTTTT. Its protein product is CASSYNRGTGELFF.

As regards this clone: The sample contains more than one DNA sequence encoding this CDR3. Written as DNA, the CDR3 is TGTGCCTGGAGAGGGGGGAACACTGAAGCTTTCTTT. This codes for CAWRGGNTEAFF. The chain recombines TRBV30 with TRBJ1-1; D might be TRBD1 (6 bases). Trimming removed 3 bases from V and 1 base from J, with 6 bases in between. The germline V gene has CDR1 GTSNPN and CDR2 SVGIG (reference sequence). The CDR3 is 12 amino acids.